A selection of T cell receptor beta chains follows, all from one sample in a study of neurological immune-mediated disorders. TCRdb itself ran the 5' RACE reads through MiXCR, one entry per CDR3 protein. There are about 53,000 distinct CDR3 sequences in the sample; roughly 3.5% occur only once, and approximately 3.4% lies in the top ten. The sample comprised PBMCs. The receptors originated from a woman in her 30s with multiple sclerosis. Both conserved end residues are part of each CDR3. D genes are given only for firm matches. A clone size is listed for some rows: how often the clone was seen (once, few, many), or a class if it is expanded.

length: 15
V: TRBV7-9
D: NA
size: many
J: TRBJ2-7
CDR3: CASSPSGTQRYEQYF
DNA: TGTGCCAGCAGCCCCTCCGGGACCCAACGCTACGAGCAGTACTTC

length: 12
V: TRBV7-2
D: NA
size: few
J: TRBJ2-2
CDR3: CASTARYVELFF
DNA: TGTGCCAGCACTGCCCGATACGTGGAGCTGTTTTTT

length: 12
V: TRBV5-1
D: NA
size: many
J: TRBJ1-2
CDR3: CASSLLGNGYTF
DNA: TGCGCCAGCAGCTTGCTGGGAAACGGCTACACCTTC

length: 13
V: TRBV20-1
D: NA
size: many
J: TRBJ1-1
CDR3: CSARDPTGEKAFF
DNA: TGCAGTGCTAGGGACCCGACGGGGGAGAAGGCTTTCTTT

length: 16
V: TRBV20-1
D: TRBD1
size: many
J: TRBJ1-6
CDR3: CSARDPRGRDNSPLNF
DNA: TGCAGTGCTAGAGATCCCAGGGGGAGGGATAATTCACCCCTCAACTTT

length: 15
V: TRBV7-2
D: TRBD1
size: many
J: TRBJ2-3
CDR3: CASSLPQGARDTQYF
DNA: TGTGCCAGCAGCTTACCACAGGGGGCGCGGGATACGCAGTATTTT

length: 13
V: TRBV5-1
D: TRBD1
size: many
J: TRBJ2-7
CDR3: CASSRDRSYEQYF
DNA: TGCGCCAGCAGCAGGGACAGATCCTACGAGCAGTACTTC

length: 14
V: TRBV5-1
D: NA
size: many
J: TRBJ2-5
CDR3: CASSPGRAEETQYF
DNA: TGCGCCAGCAGCCCAGGGAGAGCGGAGGAGACCCAGTACTTC

length: 14
V: TRBV20-1
D: NA
size: many
J: TRBJ1-4
CDR3: CSARDTALTEKLFF
DNA: TGCAGTGCTAGAGATACGGCCCTCACTGAAAAACTGTTTTTT

length: 14
V: TRBV5-4
D: TRBD1
size: many
J: TRBJ2-5
CDR3: CASSSPGGVETQYF
DNA: TGTGCCAGCAGCTCGCCAGGGGGCGTGGAGACCCAGTACTTC

length: 18
V: TRBV5-4
D: TRBD1
size: few
J: TRBJ2-1
CDR3: CASSLRQSRDRATNEQFF
DNA: TGTGCCAGTAGCTTAAGACAATCGAGGGACAGGGCAACGAATGAGCAGTTCTTC

length: 16
V: TRBV5-1
D: TRBD2
size: many
J: TRBJ2-5
CDR3: CASSPGTSGGLETQYF
DNA: TGCGCCAGCAGCCCCGGGACTAGCGGGGGGTTGGAGACCCAGTACTTC

length: 13
V: TRBV5-1
D: NA
size: many
J: TRBJ1-2
CDR3: CASSLGTEHGYTF
DNA: TGCGCCAGCAGCTTGGGCACAGAACATGGCTACACCTTC

length: 13
V: TRBV20-1
D: TRBD1
size: medium-sized
J: TRBJ1-4
CDR3: CSARDEDRVELFF
DNA: TGCAGTGCTAGAGACGAAGACAGGGTAGAACTGTTTTTT

length: 12
V: TRBV24-1
D: NA
size: NA
J: TRBJ2-7
CDR3: CATSDLLGEQYF
DNA: TGTGCCACCAGTGATTTATTGGGGGAGCAGTACTTC

length: 15
V: TRBV9
D: NA
size: many
J: TRBJ1-1
CDR3: CASSVEPQGHRGDFF
DNA: TGTGCCAGCAGCGTAGAACCCCAGGGGCATAGAGGGGATTTCTTT

length: 14
V: TRBV3-1
D: NA
size: medium-sized
J: TRBJ2-1
CDR3: CASSPRLVRDEQFF
DNA: TGTGCCAGCAGCCCAAGGTTGGTTAGAGATGAGCAGTTCTTC

length: 16
V: TRBV12-3/TRBV12-4
D: TRBD1
size: many
J: TRBJ1-2
CDR3: CASTPRGTGGTYGYTF
DNA: TGTGCCAGCACTCCCCGGGGGACAGGGGGTACTTATGGCTACACCTTC

length: 12
V: TRBV20-1
D: NA
size: many
J: TRBJ2-7
CDR3: CSARAGSYEQYF
DNA: TGCAGTGCTAGGGCGGGTTCCTACGAGCAGTACTTC

length: 13
V: TRBV20-1
D: NA
size: many
J: TRBJ2-5
CDR3: CSSWDWIQETQYF
DNA: TGCTCCTCCTGGGACTGGATTCAAGAGACCCAGTACTTC

length: 12
V: TRBV28
D: NA
size: many
J: TRBJ1-1
CDR3: CASHGTFAEAFF
DNA: TGTGCCAGCCATGGCACCTTCGCTGAAGCTTTCTTT

length: 17
V: TRBV5-1
D: NA
size: many
J: TRBJ2-3
CDR3: CASRTTGRGTSTDTQYF
DNA: TGCGCCAGCAGAACTACGGGACGGGGCACTAGCACAGATACGCAGTATTTT

length: 14
V: TRBV5-1
D: TRBD2
size: NA
J: TRBJ2-7
CDR3: CASSHGLAGEEQYF
DNA: TGCGCCAGCAGCCACGGACTAGCGGGGGAAGAGCAGTACTTC

length: 12
V: TRBV20-1
D: NA
size: many
J: TRBJ1-3
CDR3: CSAIATGNTIYF
DNA: TGCAGTGCTATAGCGACTGGAAACACCATATATTTT

length: 13
V: TRBV5-1
D: TRBD2
size: many
J: TRBJ2-5
CDR3: CASPEAGGETQYF
DNA: TGCGCCAGCCCCGAGGCGGGAGGAGAGACCCAGTACTTC

length: 17
V: TRBV5-5
D: NA
size: many
J: TRBJ2-6
CDR3: CASSLGVEVAGANVLTF
DNA: TGTGCCAGCAGCTTGGGGGTTGAAGTGGCTGGGGCCAACGTCCTGACTTTC

length: 14
V: TRBV20-1
D: NA
size: many
J: TRBJ2-2
CDR3: CSAPLRTVTGELFF
DNA: TGCAGTGCTCCCCTGAGGACAGTAACCGGGGAGCTGTTTTTT

length: 14
V: TRBV6-5
D: NA
size: many
J: TRBJ2-7
CDR3: CASSTDGRPREQYF
DNA: TGTGCCAGCAGTACCGACGGTAGGCCTCGCGAGCAGTACTTC

length: 18
V: TRBV20-1
D: TRBD1
size: many
J: TRBJ1-6
CDR3: CSAQTGGPSFSYNSPLHF
DNA: TGCAGTGCTCAGACAGGGGGACCCAGTTTCTCCTATAATTCACCCCTCCACTTT

length: 14
V: TRBV4-1
D: NA
size: many
J: TRBJ1-5
CDR3: CASSQEQGSQPQHF
DNA: TGCGCCAGCAGCCAAGAACAGGGTAGTCAGCCCCAGCATTTT

length: 17
V: TRBV7-2
D: NA
size: many
J: TRBJ2-7
CDR3: CASSVSSTSVLAYEQYF
DNA: TGTGCCAGCAGCGTCAGCTCTACGTCGGTGTTGGCCTACGAGCAGTACTTC

length: 17
V: TRBV15
D: TRBD2
size: many
J: TRBJ2-1
CDR3: CATRGTSGRSSYNEQFF
DNA: TGTGCCACCCGTGGGACTAGCGGGAGGAGCTCCTACAATGAGCAGTTCTTC

length: 15
V: TRBV3-1
D: TRBD2
size: NA
J: TRBJ2-3
CDR3: CASSQLAVITDTQYF
DNA: TGTGCCAGCAGCCAGCTAGCGGTGATCACAGATACGCAGTATTTT

length: 13
V: TRBV27
D: NA
size: many
J: TRBJ2-7
CDR3: CASSEGAHHEQYF
DNA: TGTGCCAGCAGTGAGGGTGCCCACCACGAGCAGTACTTC

length: 14
V: TRBV29-1
D: NA
size: many
J: TRBJ2-3
CDR3: CSVDRGSKTDTQYF
DNA: TGCAGCGTTGATAGGGGGAGTAAGACAGATACGCAGTATTTT

length: 14
V: TRBV20-1
D: NA
size: many
J: TRBJ1-2
CDR3: CSASADRPTYGYTF
DNA: TGCAGTGCTAGCGCTGACAGGCCCACCTATGGCTACACCTTC

length: 12
V: TRBV20-1
D: NA
size: many
J: TRBJ2-7
CDR3: CGLGLPAYEQYF
DNA: TGCGGCCTGGGACTGCCAGCCTACGAGCAGTACTTC

length: 11
V: TRBV24-1
D: NA
size: many
J: TRBJ2-7
CDR3: CATHRVYEQYF
DNA: TGTGCCACCCACCGGGTTTACGAGCAGTACTTC

length: 13
V: TRBV5-1
D: NA
size: many
J: TRBJ1-2
CDR3: CASKGLISHGYTF
DNA: TGCGCCAGCAAAGGGTTAATCAGCCATGGCTACACCTTC

length: 15
V: TRBV20-1
D: TRBD1
size: many
J: TRBJ1-2
CDR3: CSATPAGTGIYGYTF
DNA: TGCAGTGCTACTCCCGCCGGGACAGGGATTTATGGCTACACCTTC

length: 14
V: TRBV5-1
D: NA
size: many
J: TRBJ2-7
CDR3: CASSWGGSSYEQYF
DNA: TGCGCCAGCAGCTGGGGGGGCAGCTCCTACGAGCAGTACTTC

length: 15
V: TRBV6-5
D: TRBD1
size: few
J: TRBJ2-7
CDR3: CASSYLRQGVYEQYF
DNA: TGTGCCAGCAGTTATCTCCGACAGGGGGTTTACGAGCAGTACTTC

length: 12
V: TRBV28
D: NA
size: many
J: TRBJ2-7
CDR3: CASSYSWDEQYF
DNA: TGTGCCAGCAGTTATTCCTGGGACGAGCAGTACTTC

length: 13
V: TRBV6-5
D: TRBD1
size: few
J: TRBJ1-2
CDR3: CASSPTGDYGYTF
DNA: TGTGCCAGCAGCCCGACAGGGGACTATGGCTACACCTTC

length: 14
V: TRBV5-1
D: NA
size: many
J: TRBJ2-5
CDR3: CASSVMGSRETQYF
DNA: TGCGCCAGCAGCGTGATGGGTAGCCGAGAGACCCAGTACTTC

length: 15
V: TRBV5-1
D: NA
size: many
J: TRBJ2-5
CDR3: CASREGGLPQETQYF
DNA: TGCGCCAGCCGGGAAGGGGGACTGCCTCAAGAGACCCAGTACTTC

length: 15
V: TRBV12-3/TRBV12-4
D: NA
size: many
J: TRBJ1-3
CDR3: CASRDMSLSGNTIYF
DNA: TGTGCCAGCAGAGATATGTCCCTCTCTGGAAACACCATATATTTT

length: 15
V: TRBV20-1
D: NA
size: many
J: TRBJ2-5
CDR3: CSASPTRDTQETQYF
DNA: TGCAGTGCCAGCCCGACTCGGGACACTCAAGAGACCCAGTACTTC

length: 15
V: TRBV4-1
D: NA
size: many
J: TRBJ1-4
CDR3: CASSQANRNNEKLFF
DNA: TGCGCCAGCAGCCAAGCGAACAGGAATAATGAAAAACTGTTTTTT